The source of this T cell receptor (beta chain) is a study of blood T cell repertoires in COVID-19. Across the study: Samples came from the United States, Italy and Spain, spanning acute and convalescent COVID-19. Sources were T cells, B-cell-depleted T cells, or PBMCs; the material itself was cDNA or gDNA.

In the authors' workflow: Reference gene primer amplification gave estimated nucleated cell counts. Data came from immunoSEQ multiplex PCR; TCRdb stores just in-frame clones and leaves some out. The V and J calls and clone size are taken from that table; D and trimming were inferred from the DNA. In the table there are tens of thousands of clones, 88% of which are singletons. The sequencing sample was made of peripheral blood. The origin of this receptor is a human donor in a cohort sampled during active COVID-19.

The CDR3 region has the DNA TGTGCCAGCAGCTTGGGATGGGACAGACCCAATCAGCCCCAGCATTTT. It specifies CASSLGWDRPNQPQHF. The chain recombines TRBV5-8 with TRBJ1-5, with TRBD1 identical over 7 bases. Germline trimming cut 0 bases from V and 3 bases from J; bases unmatched to any gene: 6. Germline-derived CDR1 and CDR2 are SGHTS and YDEGEE. This CDR3 has 16 amino acids.